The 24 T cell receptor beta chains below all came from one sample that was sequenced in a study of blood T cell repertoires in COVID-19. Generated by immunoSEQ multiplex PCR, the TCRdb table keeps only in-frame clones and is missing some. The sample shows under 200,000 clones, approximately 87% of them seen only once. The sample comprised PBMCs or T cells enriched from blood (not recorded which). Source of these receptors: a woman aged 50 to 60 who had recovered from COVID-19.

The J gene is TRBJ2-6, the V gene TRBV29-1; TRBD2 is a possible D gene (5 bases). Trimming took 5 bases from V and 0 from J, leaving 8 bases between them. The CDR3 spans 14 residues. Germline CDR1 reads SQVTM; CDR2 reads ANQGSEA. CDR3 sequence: CSVLAISGANVLTF. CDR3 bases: TGCAGCGTTTTAGCGATCTCTGGGGCCAACGTCCTGACTTTC.

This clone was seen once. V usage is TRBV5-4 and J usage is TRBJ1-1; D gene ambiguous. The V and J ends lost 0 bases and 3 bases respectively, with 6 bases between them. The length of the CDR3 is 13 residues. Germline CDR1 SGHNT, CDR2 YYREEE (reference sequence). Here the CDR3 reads CASSLAGDTEAFF. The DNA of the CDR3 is TGTGCCAGCAGCTTGGCCGGGGACACTGAAGCTTTCTTT.

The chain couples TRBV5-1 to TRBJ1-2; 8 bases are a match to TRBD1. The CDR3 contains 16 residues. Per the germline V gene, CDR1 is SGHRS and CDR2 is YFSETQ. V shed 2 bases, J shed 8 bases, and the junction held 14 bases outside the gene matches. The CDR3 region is CASSFSGTGSPRGYTF. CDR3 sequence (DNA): TGCGCCAGCAGCTTCTCTGGGACAGGCTCCCCGCGGGGCTACACCTTC.

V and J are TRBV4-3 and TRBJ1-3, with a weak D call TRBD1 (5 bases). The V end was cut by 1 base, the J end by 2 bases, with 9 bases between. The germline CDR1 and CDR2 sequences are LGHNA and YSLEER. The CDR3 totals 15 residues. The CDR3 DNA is TGCGCCAGCAGCCAAGGACGGGGGGCTGGAAACACCATATATTTT. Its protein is CASSQGRGAGNTIYF.

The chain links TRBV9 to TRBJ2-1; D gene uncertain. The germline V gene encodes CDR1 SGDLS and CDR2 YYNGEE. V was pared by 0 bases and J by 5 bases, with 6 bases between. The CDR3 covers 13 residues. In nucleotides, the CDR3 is TGTGCCAGCAGCGTAGCGGGTAACAATGAGCAGTTCTTC. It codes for CASSVAGNNEQFF.

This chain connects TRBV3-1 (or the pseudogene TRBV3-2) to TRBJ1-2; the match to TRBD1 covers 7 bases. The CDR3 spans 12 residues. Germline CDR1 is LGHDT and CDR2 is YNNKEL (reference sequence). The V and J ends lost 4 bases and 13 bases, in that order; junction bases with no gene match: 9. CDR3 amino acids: CASSPSQGVGTF. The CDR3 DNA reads TGTGCCAGCAGCCCGAGTCAGGGGGTGGGCACCTTC.

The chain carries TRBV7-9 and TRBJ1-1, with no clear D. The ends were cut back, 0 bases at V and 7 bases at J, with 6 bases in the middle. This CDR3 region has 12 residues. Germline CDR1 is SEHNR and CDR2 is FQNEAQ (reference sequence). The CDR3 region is CASSLAKLEAFF. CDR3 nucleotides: TGTGCCAGCAGCTTAGCAAAACTTGAAGCTTTCTTT.

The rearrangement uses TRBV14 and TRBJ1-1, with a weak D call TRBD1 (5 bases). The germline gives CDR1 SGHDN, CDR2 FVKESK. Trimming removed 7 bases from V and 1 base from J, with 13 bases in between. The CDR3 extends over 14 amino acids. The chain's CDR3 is CASTTSGTNTEAFF. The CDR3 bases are TGTGCCAGCACCACTAGCGGGACGAACACTGAAGCTTTCTTT.

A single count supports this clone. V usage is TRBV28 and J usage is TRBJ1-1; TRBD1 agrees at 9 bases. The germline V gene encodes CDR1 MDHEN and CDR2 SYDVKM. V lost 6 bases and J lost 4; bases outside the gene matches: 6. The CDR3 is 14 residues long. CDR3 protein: CASRAGQGSTEAFF. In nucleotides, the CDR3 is TGTGCCAGCAGGGCCGGACAGGGGAGCACTGAAGCTTTCTTT.

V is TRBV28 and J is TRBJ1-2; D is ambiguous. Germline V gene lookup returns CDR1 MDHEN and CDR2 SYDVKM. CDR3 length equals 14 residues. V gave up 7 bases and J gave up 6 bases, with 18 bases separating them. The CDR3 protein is CASTILLGGDGYTF. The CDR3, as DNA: TGTGCCAGCACCATTCTGCTCGGTGGAGATGGCTACACCTTC.

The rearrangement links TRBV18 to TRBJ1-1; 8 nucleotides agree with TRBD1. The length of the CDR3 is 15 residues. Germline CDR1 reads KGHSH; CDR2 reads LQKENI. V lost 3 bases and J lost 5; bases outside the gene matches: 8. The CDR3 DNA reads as TGTGCCAGCTCACCCGACAGGGGACGGGGGACTGAAGCTTTCTTT. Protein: CASSPDRGRGTEAFF.

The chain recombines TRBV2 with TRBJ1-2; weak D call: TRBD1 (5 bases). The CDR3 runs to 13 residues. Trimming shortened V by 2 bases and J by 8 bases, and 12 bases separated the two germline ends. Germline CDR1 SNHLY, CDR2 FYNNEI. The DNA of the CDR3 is TGTGCCAGCAGTGAATCCCAGGGAAACGGCTACACCTTC. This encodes CASSESQGNGYTF. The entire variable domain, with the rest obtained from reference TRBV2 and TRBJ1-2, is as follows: EPEVTQTPSHQVTQMGQEVILRCVPISNHLYFYWYRQILGQKVEFLVSFYNNEISEKSEIFDDQFSVERPDGSNFTLKIRSTKLEDSAMYFCASSESQGNGYTFGSGTRLTVV.

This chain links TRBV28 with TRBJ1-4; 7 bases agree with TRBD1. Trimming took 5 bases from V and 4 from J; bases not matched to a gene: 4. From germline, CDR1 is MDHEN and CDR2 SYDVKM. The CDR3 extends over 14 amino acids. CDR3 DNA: TGTGCCAGCAGTCTACAGGGGAATAATGAAAAACTGTTTTTT. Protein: CASSLQGNNEKLFF. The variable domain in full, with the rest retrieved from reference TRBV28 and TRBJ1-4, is DVKVTQSSRYLVKRTGEKVFLECVQDMDHENMFWYRQDPGLGLRLIYFSYDVKMKEKGDIPEGYSVSREKKERFSLILESASTNQTSMYLCASSLQGNNEKLFFGSGTQLSVL.

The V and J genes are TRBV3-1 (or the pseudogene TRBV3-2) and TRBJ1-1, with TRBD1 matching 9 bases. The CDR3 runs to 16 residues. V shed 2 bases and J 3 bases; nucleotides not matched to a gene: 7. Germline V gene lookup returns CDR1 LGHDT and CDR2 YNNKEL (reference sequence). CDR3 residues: CASSQKGGQGYTEAFF. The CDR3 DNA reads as TGTGCCAGCAGCCAAAAGGGGGGACAGGGCTACACTGAAGCTTTCTTT.

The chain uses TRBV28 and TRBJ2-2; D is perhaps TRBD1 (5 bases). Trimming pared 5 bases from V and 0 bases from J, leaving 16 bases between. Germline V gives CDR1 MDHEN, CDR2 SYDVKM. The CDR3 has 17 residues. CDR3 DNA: TGTGCCAGCAGTCCGGGTGGGGCAGGAGCGAACACCGGGGAGCTGTTTTTT. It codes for CASSPGGAGANTGELFF.

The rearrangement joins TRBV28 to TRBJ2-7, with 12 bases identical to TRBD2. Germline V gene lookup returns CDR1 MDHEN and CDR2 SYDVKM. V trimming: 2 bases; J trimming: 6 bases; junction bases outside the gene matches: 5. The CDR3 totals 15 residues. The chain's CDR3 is CASSLGSSGGGEQYV. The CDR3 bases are TGTGCCAGCAGTTTAGGTTCTAGCGGGGGGGGCGAGCAGTACGTC.

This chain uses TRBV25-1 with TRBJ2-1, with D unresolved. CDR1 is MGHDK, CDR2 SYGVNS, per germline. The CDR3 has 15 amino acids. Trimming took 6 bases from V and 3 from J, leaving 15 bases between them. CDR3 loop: CASSAARGSYNEQFF. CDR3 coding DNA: TGTGCCAGCAGCGCGGCAAGAGGTAGCTACAATGAGCAGTTCTTC. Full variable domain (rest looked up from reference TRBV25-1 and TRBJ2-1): EADIYQTPRYLVIGTGKKITLECSQTMGHDKMYWYQQDPGMELHLIHYSYGVNSTEKGDLSSESTVSRIRTEHFPLTLESARPSHTSQYLCASSAARGSYNEQFFGPGTRLTVL.

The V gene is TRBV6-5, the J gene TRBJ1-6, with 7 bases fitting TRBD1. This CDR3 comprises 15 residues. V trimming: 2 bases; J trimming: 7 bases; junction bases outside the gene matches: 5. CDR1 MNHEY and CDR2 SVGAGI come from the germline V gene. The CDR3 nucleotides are TGTGCCAGCAGTTACGCAGGGGGTGGGAATTCACCCCTCCACTTT. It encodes CASSYAGGGNSPLHF.

The CDR3 is CASSVDPSGGEVYF. In nucleotides, the CDR3 is TGTGCCAGCAGCGTAGATCCTAGCGGGGGCGAGGTCTACTTC. J is TRBJ2-5 and V is TRBV9; 10 nucleotides agree with TRBD2. This CDR3 comprises 14 residues. Germline-derived CDR1 and CDR2 are SGDLS and YYNGEE. V lost 0 bases to trimming and J lost 14 bases; unmatched junction nucleotides: 10.

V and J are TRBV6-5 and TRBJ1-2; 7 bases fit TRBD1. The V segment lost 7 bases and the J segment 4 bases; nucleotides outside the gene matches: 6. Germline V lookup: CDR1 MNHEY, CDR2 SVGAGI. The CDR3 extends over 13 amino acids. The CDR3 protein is CASTRQGGYGYTF. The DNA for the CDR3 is TGTGCCAGCACTCGACAGGGAGGCTATGGCTACACCTTC.

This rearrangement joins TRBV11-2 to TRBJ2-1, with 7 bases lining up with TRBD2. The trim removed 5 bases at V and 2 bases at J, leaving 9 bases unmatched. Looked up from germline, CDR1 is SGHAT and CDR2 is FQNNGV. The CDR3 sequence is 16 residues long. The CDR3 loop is CASSGPSGKPYNEQFF. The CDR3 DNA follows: TGTGCCAGCAGCGGGCCTAGCGGTAAGCCCTACAATGAGCAGTTCTTC.

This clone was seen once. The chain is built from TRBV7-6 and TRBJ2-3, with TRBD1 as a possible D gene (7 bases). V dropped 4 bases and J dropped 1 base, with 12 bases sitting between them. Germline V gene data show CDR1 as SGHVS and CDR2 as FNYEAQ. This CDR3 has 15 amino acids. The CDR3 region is CASSSTGRRTDTQYF. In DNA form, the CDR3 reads TGTGCCAGCAGCTCGACAGGGAGGCGCACAGATACGCAGTATTTT.

The CDR3 DNA sequence: TGTGCCAGCAGTCCCCTACAGGGATGGGACACTGAAGCTTTCTTT. It yields the protein CASSPLQGWDTEAFF. The rearrangement joins TRBV27 to TRBJ1-1; the D gene is possibly TRBD1 (6 bases). With 5 bases removed from V and 3 bases from J, the gap between germline ends came to 16 bases. CDR1 is MNHEY, CDR2 SMNVEV, per germline (reference sequence). The CDR3 consists of 15 residues.

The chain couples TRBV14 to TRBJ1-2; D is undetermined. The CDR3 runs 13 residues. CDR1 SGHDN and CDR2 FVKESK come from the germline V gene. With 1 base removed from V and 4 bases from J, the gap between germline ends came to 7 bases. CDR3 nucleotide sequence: TGTGCCAGCAGCCAAGCGGGGAGCTATGGCTACACCTTC. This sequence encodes CASSQAGSYGYTF.